Given below is one T cell receptor beta chain in context. The data stem from a study of control samples from healthy donors and cancer patients. The CDR3 runs 15 residues. With 4 bases clipped from V and 6 bases from J, the junction kept 8 bases outside the gene matches. Germline lookup yields CDR1 MDHEN and CDR2 SYDVKM. Data came from immunoSEQ multiplex PCR; TCRdb stores just in-frame clones and leaves some out. Among about 150,000 clones listed, over 85% were seen once. This chain links TRBV28 with TRBJ2-1, with 8 bases aligning to TRBD2. The sequence came from a man between 18 and 35 years old in good health. Sequencing was carried out using blood. The CDR3, as DNA: TGTGCCAGCAGTTCGGGACTAGTAGAGGGCAATGAGCAGTTCTTC. Translated, it gives CASSSGLVEGNEQFF.